This entry lists 27 T cell receptor beta chains sequenced from one sample in a study of response to subunit inactivated influenza vaccine. Each CDR3 protein gets one entry after TCRdb re-called the RT-PCR reads with MiXCR. Of fewer than 200,000 distinct CDR3 sequences in the sample, around 8.8% were seen once. The material was non-naive T cells sorted from PBMCs, obtained on the day of vaccination. The source is a man between 45 and 60 years old who received an inactivated influenza vaccine.

This clonotype appeared a few times. The CDR3, as DNA: TGTGCCAGCAGTTACGCCGGACCGCAGGGTGAGCAGTTCTTC. This translates into CASSYAGPQGEQFF. The rearrangement uses TRBV6-5 and TRBJ2-1; D perhaps matches TRBD1 (5 bases). The CDR3 has 14 residues. Trimming took off 2 bases at V and 9 bases at J, with 14 bases between the two ends. In germline, CDR1 is MNHEY, CDR2 SVGAGI.

The chain is built from TRBV12-3 or TRBV12-4 and TRBJ2-3, with unresolved D. V lost 5 bases and J 0 bases, leaving 12 bases between the germline ends. The CDR3 totals 15 residues. CDR3 residues: CASSLDRTSTDTQYF. The CDR3 DNA sequence: TGTGCCAGCAGTCTGGACCGCACAAGCACAGATACGCAGTATTTT.

This clonotype was seen at least ten times. This chain connects TRBV29-1 to TRBJ2-2; possibly TRBD1 or TRBD2 for D (5 bases each). V lost 6 bases, J lost 1 base, and 15 bases lay in between. The CDR3 contains 15 residues. The germline V gene encodes CDR1 SQVTM and CDR2 ANQGSEA. CDR3 sequence reads: CSVARGAMNTGELFF. The CDR3 DNA sequence: TGCAGCGTCGCACGAGGGGCCATGAACACCGGGGAGCTGTTTTTT.

The chain links TRBV3-1 to TRBJ1-6, with D unclear. Germline lookup yields CDR1 LGHDT and CDR2 YNNKEL (reference sequence). Trimming took off 7 bases at V and 9 bases at J, with 16 bases between the two ends. CDR3 size: 14 residues. The CDR3 DNA reads as TGTGCCAGCACCCGGCAGGACGGCGTTTCACCCCTCCACTTT. It is translated as CASTRQDGVSPLHF.

This rearrangement joins TRBV5-1 to TRBJ2-3, with 9 nucleotides matching TRBD1. The CDR3 has 15 residues. With V trimmed by 0 bases and J by 10 bases, 9 bases remained unmatched. Germline values: CDR1 SGHRS, CDR2 YFSETQ. The CDR3 region is CASSLVTGGAYAQYF. In DNA form, the CDR3 reads TGCGCCAGCAGCTTGGTTACAGGGGGCGCTTACGCGCAGTATTTT.

V is TRBV5-3 and J is TRBJ2-3, with 12 bases fitting TRBD2. TRBV5-3 is noted as an ORF with a role that remains uncertain. This CDR3 is 17 amino acids long. Losses at the gene ends were 9 bases for V and 0 bases for J; bases not matched to a gene: 11. The CDR3 spells CAIGPGLAGGSTDTQYF. In DNA form, the CDR3 reads TGTGCCATCGGCCCCGGGCTAGCGGGAGGGAGCACAGATACGCAGTATTTT.

The chain carries TRBV19 and TRBJ2-7; 7 bases are shared with TRBD1. Trimming removed 1 base from V and 3 bases from J; junction bases left unmatched: 6. The CDR3 runs 15 residues. CDR1 is LNHDA and CDR2 is SQIVND in the germline V gene (reference sequence). CDR3 in amino acids: CASSIGGTEYYEQYF. In DNA, the CDR3 is TGTGCCAGTAGTATAGGTGGGACAGAGTACTACGAGCAGTACTTC.

This clonotype has more than one count but fewer than ten. The chain uses TRBV6-2 or TRBV6-3 and TRBJ2-7; TRBD1 might be the D (6 bases). The germline CDR1 and CDR2 sequences are MNHEY and SVGEGT. The CDR3 consists of 20 residues. V lost 8 bases to trimming and J lost 0 bases, with 32 bases between them. CDR3 in DNA: TGTGCCAGCCTGGACCCTCGCACCGGACAGCCGCTATCCTACTCCTACGAGCAGTACTTC. Residues: CASLDPRTGQPLSYSYEQYF.

The rearrangement uses TRBV28 and TRBJ2-1; TRBD2 might be the D (5 bases). With 7 bases removed from V and 6 bases from J, the gap between germline ends came to 16 bases. The CDR3 has 14 amino acids. CDR1 and CDR2 from the germline V gene are MDHEN and SYDVKM. The CDR3 sequence: CASTMRALVNEQFF. In DNA, the CDR3 is TGTGCCAGCACCATGAGGGCGTTGGTCAATGAGCAGTTCTTC.

The V and J genes are TRBV6-2 or TRBV6-3 and TRBJ2-6; D could derive from TRBD1 or TRBD2 (5 bases each). V lost 2 bases to trimming and J lost 2 bases, with 16 bases between them. CDR3 length equals 18 residues. Germline V CDR1 and CDR2: MNHEY, SVGEGT. In DNA, the CDR3 is TGTGCCAGCAGTTACGAACTCAGGGACCTGCCTGGGGCCAACGTCCTGACTTTC. Translation gives CASSYELRDLPGANVLTF.

This clonotype showed up many times. J is TRBJ2-3 and V is TRBV29-1; TRBD2 agrees at 12 bases. V shed 6 bases and J 3 bases; nucleotides not matched to a gene: 7. Germline loops: CDR1 SQVTM, CDR2 ANQGSEA. The CDR3 runs 15 residues. Here the CDR3 reads CSVARTSGKTDTQYF. CDR3 nucleotide sequence: TGCAGCGTCGCGCGGACTAGCGGGAAGACAGATACGCAGTATTTT.

This clonotype turned up a few times. This rearrangement joins TRBV6-1 to TRBJ2-5; the D call may be TRBD1 or TRBD2 (5 bases each). This CDR3 spans 15 amino acids. From germline, CDR1 is MNHNS and CDR2 SASEGT. Trimming removed 4 bases at V and 1 base at J, with 13 bases between. The CDR3 is CASSGIRGLQETQYF. The CDR3 DNA sequence: TGTGCCAGCAGTGGCATCCGGGGCCTCCAAGAGACCCAGTACTTC.

This chain uses TRBV11-1 with TRBJ2-5, with D unresolved. The germline V and J ends were trimmed by 5 bases and 0 bases, with 19 bases remaining between them. Looked up from germline, CDR1 is SGHAT and CDR2 is FQDESV (reference sequence). This CDR3 has 17 residues. CDR3 coding DNA: TGTGCCAGCAGCAAGTGGAAGGGCCCACCGTACCAAGAGACCCAGTACTTC. Encoded protein: CASSKWKGPPYQETQYF.

This clonotype has more than one count but fewer than ten. V is TRBV7-9 and J is TRBJ2-5; 8 nucleotides line up with TRBD1. Trimming removed 5 bases from V and 5 bases from J; junction bases left unmatched: 7. The V gene's germline CDR1 is SEHNR and CDR2 FQNEAQ (reference sequence). This CDR3 spans 14 amino acids. DNA of the CDR3: TGTGCCAGCAGCCGGACAGGGTTGGAGGAGACCCAGTACTTC. Translated: CASSRTGLEETQYF.

Only a few counts were recorded for this clonotype. This chain connects TRBV30 to TRBJ1-1, with 9 bases fitting TRBD1. The CDR3 covers 13 residues. In germline, CDR1 is GTSNPN, CDR2 SVGIG (reference sequence). V was clipped by 2 bases and J by 5 bases; unmatched bases: 3. CDR3 in amino acids: CAWSRGQGTEAFF. CDR3 coding DNA: TGTGCCTGGAGTCGGGGACAGGGTACTGAAGCTTTCTTT.

The V gene is TRBV20-1, the J gene TRBJ2-1; 8 bases fit TRBD2. The germline CDR1 and CDR2 sequences are DFQATT and SNEGSKA (reference sequence). J gave up 2 bases and V 4 bases, and 7 bases lay outside the gene matches. The CDR3 has 15 residues. The CDR3 bases are TGCAGTGCTACCCGGGATAGCGGGGCCTACAATGAGCAGTTCTTC. Translating gives CSATRDSGAYNEQFF.

This clonotype has a handful of counts. The rearrangement uses TRBV18 and TRBJ2-7; no definite D call. The CDR3 extends over 15 amino acids. Trimming removed 1 base from V and 0 bases from J, with 10 bases in between. The germline V gene encodes CDR1 KGHSH and CDR2 LQKENI. The DNA for the CDR3 is TGTGCCAGCTCACCACTTTACATGCCCTCCTACGAGCAGTACTTC. Translated: CASSPLYMPSYEQYF. Variable domain in full (rest from reference TRBV18 and TRBJ2-7): NAGVMQNPRHLVRRRGQEARLRCSPMKGHSHVYWYRQLPEEGLKFMVYLQKENIIDESGMPKERFSAEFPKEGPSILRIQQVVRGDSAAYFCASSPLYMPSYEQYFGPGTRLTVT.

This clonotype was counted between two and nine times. The CDR3 protein is CASSEVRTGELFF. The CDR3, as DNA: TGTGCCAGCAGTGAAGTTCGGACCGGGGAGCTGTTTTTT. This chain joins TRBV6-1 and TRBJ2-2; D gene uncertain. This CDR3 spans 13 amino acids. Germline V gene sequence: CDR1 MNHNS, CDR2 SASEGT. Deletions cut 1 base from V and 5 bases from J, with 5 bases between.

This clonotype was recorded many times. The chain uses TRBV12-3 or TRBV12-4 and TRBJ1-1, with TRBD1 as a possible D gene (5 bases). V was trimmed by 2 bases and J by 6 bases, leaving 7 bases between them. The CDR3 contains 12 residues. The CDR3 DNA reads as TGTGCCAGCAGTTTAACGGGGGCTGAAGCTTTCTTT. It encodes CASSLTGAEAFF.

J is TRBJ2-5 and V is TRBV6-2 or TRBV6-3; D is ambiguous. V was trimmed by 4 bases and J by 7 bases, leaving 10 bases between them. Looked up from germline, CDR1 is MNHEY and CDR2 is SVGEGT. The length of the CDR3 is 12 residues. The CDR3 DNA reads as TGTGCCAGCAGTTTAAGAGCAGCGACCCAGTACTTC. This codes for CASSLRAATQYF.

This clonotype occurred many times. The V gene is TRBV28, the J gene TRBJ1-5, with D maybe TRBD1 (5 bases). CDR1 is MDHEN and CDR2 is SYDVKM in the germline V gene. With 0 bases removed from V and 2 bases from J, the gap between germline ends came to 11 bases. CDR3 length: 16 residues. The CDR3 region is CASSLWGGAGNQPQHF. CDR3 coding DNA: TGTGCCAGCAGTTTATGGGGAGGGGCGGGCAATCAGCCCCAGCATTTT.

V gene TRBV20-1 combines with J gene TRBJ2-1; 9 positions match TRBD2. Germline V gene data show CDR1 as DFQATT and CDR2 as SNEGSKA (reference sequence). This CDR3 is built from 14 residues. Trimming took 5 bases from V and 5 from J; bases not matched to a gene: 7. CDR3 residues: CSAPWTSANNEQFF. In nucleotides, the CDR3 is TGCAGTGCTCCATGGACTAGCGCAAACAATGAGCAGTTCTTC.

This clonotype was counted at least ten times. The CDR3 spells CASSLAGSNGYTF. CDR3 DNA: TGTGCCAGCAGCTTAGCAGGATCGAATGGCTACACCTTC. This chain uses TRBV7-9 with TRBJ1-2; D is ambiguous. This CDR3 is 13 amino acids long. V lost 0 bases, J lost 6 bases, and 8 bases lay in between. The germline V gene encodes CDR1 SEHNR and CDR2 FQNEAQ (reference sequence).

This clonotype was observed a few times. This chain links TRBV4-2 with TRBJ1-6; 9 nucleotides agree with TRBD1. Per germline, CDR1 LGHNA and CDR2 YNFKEQ. The CDR3 runs to 14 residues. The V and J ends lost 5 bases and 7 bases, in that order; junction bases with no gene match: 3. This CDR3 is CASSKGQGNSPLHF. The CDR3 DNA sequence: TGTGCCAGCAGCAAGGGACAGGGAAATTCACCCCTCCACTTT.

This clonotype was counted at least ten times. The chain is built from TRBV9 and TRBJ2-3; D may be TRBD1 (8 bases). The CDR3 extends over 13 amino acids. Germline lookup yields CDR1 SGDLS and CDR2 YYNGEE. The germline V and J ends were trimmed by 3 bases and 8 bases, with 13 bases remaining between them. CDR3: CASSEHRGGTQYF. CDR3 coding DNA: TGTGCCAGCAGCGAACACAGGGGGGGTACGCAGTATTTT. Drawing the rest from reference TRBV9 and TRBJ2-3, the complete variable domain is DSGVTQTPKHLITATGQRVTLRCSPRSGDLSVYWYQQSLDQGLQFLIQYYNGEERAKGNILERFSAQQFPDLHSELNLSSLELGDSALYFCASSEHRGGTQYFGPGTRLTVL.

The table lists this clonotype with a few counts. The chain has TRBV18 and TRBJ1-4, with D maybe TRBD1 (6 bases). V gave up 3 bases and J gave up 8 bases, with 13 bases separating them. The CDR3 covers 14 residues. The germline CDR1 and CDR2 sequences are KGHSH and LQKENI. The CDR3, as DNA: TGTGCCAGCTCACCTTCCAGGGGATTGGAAAAACTGTTTTTT. Its translation: CASSPSRGLEKLFF. The full variable domain, with the rest looked up from reference TRBV18 and TRBJ1-4, is NAGVMQNPRHLVRRRGQEARLRCSPMKGHSHVYWYRQLPEEGLKFMVYLQKENIIDESGMPKERFSAEFPKEGPSILRIQQVVRGDSAAYFCASSPSRGLEKLFFGSGTQLSVL.

At least ten counts were recorded for this clonotype. The chain joins TRBV20-1 to TRBJ2-3, with 7 bases matching TRBD2. This CDR3 has 18 amino acids. Losses at the gene ends were 3 bases for V and 3 bases for J; bases not matched to a gene: 18. Per germline, CDR1 DFQATT and CDR2 SNEGSKA (reference sequence). The CDR3: CSARKTGGTTLGTDTQYF. CDR3 coding DNA: TGCAGTGCTAGGAAAACAGGAGGGACTACCTTAGGTACAGATACGCAGTATTTT.